This T cell receptor (beta chain) comes out of a study of Graves' ophthalmopathy and Graves' hyperthyroidism (dated by TCRdb to about 2018). Background for the entire study: Peripheral blood was collected before any treatment was given, at the time of initial diagnosis. TCR beta repertoire signatures were used to distinguish Graves' ophthalmopathy from Graves' hyperthyroidism and to predict progression to ophthalmopathy. For independent validation, a separate cohort was made up of roughly 19 hyperthyroidism patients plus 17 patients who later progressed from hyperthyroidism to ophthalmopathy. In total, 135 blood samples were TCR-sequenced: 43 ophthalmopathy, 75 hyperthyroidism and some 17 hyperthyroidism-to-ophthalmopathy patients. To explore V-J signatures distinguishing ophthalmopathy from hyperthyroidism, a discovery set of roughly 98 patients (roughly 45 ophthalmopathy, some 55 stable hyperthyroidism) was enrolled. T-cell repertoires of thyroid tissue and blood were compared in five or six hyperthyroidism patients. The approximately 90 discovery patients were divided at random into training and test sets in a 7:3 ratio. Following sampling, methimazole starting at 30 mg daily was administered to hyperthyroidism patients, and high-dose intravenous methylprednisolone was administered to ophthalmopathy patients. Broader findings and caveats from the paper: The 13-signature model separated ophthalmopathy from stable hyperthyroidism with around 90% sensitivity and about 84% specificity in cross-validation, and 80%/75% in the test set. No statistical method was used to predetermine the sample size, and group allocation was not hidden from the investigators. In validation, the model predicted ophthalmopathy progression with about 71% sensitivity and 72.22% specificity; more than ten predicted patients were CT-confirmed with GO in a median of approximately 6.5 months. Most of the expanded thyroid clonotypes with a frequency above 0.001 were also detected in blood, and it was suggested that the thyroid immune response may be reflected by blood repertoires.

As regards this clonotype: Its target antigen remains unknown. Germline and junction disagree at one end, which may indicate a read error.

TCR beta CDR3 regions were amplified from RNA transcripts for repertoire sequencing. The first round was an RT-PCR using HTBI primers with the Qiagen OneStep RT-PCR kit, and this first round was followed by a second-round multiplex PCR, then size selection and purification. The libraries underwent paired-end sequencing with 100 bp reads on an Illumina HiSeq2000. Per the authors' processing: SOAPnuke was used to process the reads, removing any read that contained adapters or uncalled bases, had a mean Phred below 15, or lacked an exact match to the constant primer or identifier. High-quality paired reads were merged with COPE v1.2.5. Each unique nucleotide sequence was defined as a clonotype, and clonotypes were aligned to IMGT TRB V, D and J references with MiTCR v1.1. Analysis was restricted to V-J combinations with a frequency above 0.0001, which covered roughly 99% of repertoires. For each V-J combination, a TCR clonal expansion and chaos score was defined as F50 clonal expansion divided by the chaos observed in the TCRdist matrix. Features were reduced by Welch's t-statistics and random forest to over 10 V-J combinations, which fed a naive Bayes classifier. Thyroid-blood repertoire similarity was quantified with the Morisita-Horn index. The public sequencing data were trimmed at Q25 with fastp and processed into clonotypes with MiXCR by TCRdb, which kept only in-frame beta chains. Each entry merges the rows of one CDR3 protein and shows their most common DNA and genes. The V and J calls were not made by the authors but by TCRdb's processing. In this sample the table shows 11,000 to 15,000 distinct CDR3 sequences, approximately 53% of which occur a single time. Together, the top ten hold about 46% of the sample.

Sequences PRHDT (CDR1) and FYEKMQ (CDR2) are obtained from the germline V gene (reference sequence). Inclusive of the bounding cysteine and phenylalanine, the CDR3 is 15 residues long. The CDR3 DNA has 45 bases and is translated from base 1. Ophthalmopathy patients had moderately to severely active disease, Clinical Activity Score of at least 3, NOSPECS grade of at least 4, and disease duration under 3 months. Patients were excluded if they had other autoimmune diseases, uncontrolled infections, pregnancy or lactation. Diagnosis relied on clinical symptoms, serum thyroxine, TRAb, thyroid ultrasound and orbital computed tomography. Using Ficoll-Paque density gradient centrifugation, PBMCs were isolated from 8.5 to 10 ml of fresh peripheral blood. Total RNA was extracted using Trizol reagent, and RNA quality was checked on an Agilent 2100 Bioanalyzer.

The sequence was collected from a woman between 25 and 40 years old with Graves' ophthalmopathy. Donor details come from another sample of the same person, matched by shared clones. The sequence joins TRBV13 to TRBJ2-7, and 11 junctional nucleotides match TRBD1. The sequenced material came from peripheral blood. The DNA sequence is TGCGCCAGCAGCCCGGGACAGGGGGTCTCCTACGAGCAGTACTTC. Its product reads: CASSPGQGVSYEQYF.